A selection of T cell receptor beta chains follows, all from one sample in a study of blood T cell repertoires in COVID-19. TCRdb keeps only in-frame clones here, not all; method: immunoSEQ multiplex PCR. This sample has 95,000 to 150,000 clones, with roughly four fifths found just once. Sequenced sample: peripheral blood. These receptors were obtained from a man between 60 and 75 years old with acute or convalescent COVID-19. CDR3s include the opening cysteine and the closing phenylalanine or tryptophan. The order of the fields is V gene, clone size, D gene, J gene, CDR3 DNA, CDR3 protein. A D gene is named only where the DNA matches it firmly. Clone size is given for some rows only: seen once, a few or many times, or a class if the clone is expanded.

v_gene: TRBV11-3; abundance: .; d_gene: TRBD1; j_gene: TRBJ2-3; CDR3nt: TGTGCCAGCAGCGAGGGTGGGACAGGAACAGATACGCAGTATTTT; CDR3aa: CASSEGGTGTDTQYF
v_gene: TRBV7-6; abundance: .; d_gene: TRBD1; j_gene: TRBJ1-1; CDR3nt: TGTGCCAGCAGCTTAAGGACAGGGAACACTGAAGCTTTCTTT; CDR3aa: CASSLRTGNTEAFF
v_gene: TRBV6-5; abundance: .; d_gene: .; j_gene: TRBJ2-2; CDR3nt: TGTGCCAGCAGTCTGGACATTCGGTGGACCGGGGAGCTGTTTTTT; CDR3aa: CASSLDIRWTGELFF
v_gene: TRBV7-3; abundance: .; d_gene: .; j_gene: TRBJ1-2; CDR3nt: TGTGCCAGCAGCTTAAGGCGAGGGAGTGGCTACACCTTC; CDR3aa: CASSLRRGSGYTF
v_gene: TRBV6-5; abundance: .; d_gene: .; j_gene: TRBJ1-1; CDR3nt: TGTGCCAGCAAGGAATCAGGAACTGAAGCTTTCTTT; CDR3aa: CASKESGTEAFF
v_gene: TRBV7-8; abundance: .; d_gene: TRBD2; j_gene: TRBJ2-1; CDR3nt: TGTGCCAGCAGCTTAGGACATCGAGGTGGGCTAGCGGGGAAAATCAATGAGCAGTTCTTC; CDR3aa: CASSLGHRGGLAGKINEQFF
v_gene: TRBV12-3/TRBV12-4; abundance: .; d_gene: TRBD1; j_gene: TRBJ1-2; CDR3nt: TGTGCCAGCAGTTTGAGCCAGGGGGGCGGCTACACCTTC; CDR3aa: CASSLSQGGGYTF
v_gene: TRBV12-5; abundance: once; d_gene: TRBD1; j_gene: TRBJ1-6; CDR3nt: TGTGCTAGTGGTTTGGTCCCATGGACAGGGAAGAATTCACCCCTCCACTTT; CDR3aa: CASGLVPWTGKNSPLHF
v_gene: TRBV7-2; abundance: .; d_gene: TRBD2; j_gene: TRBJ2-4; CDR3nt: TGTGCCAGCAGCAATAGCGGGGGACTAAACATTCAGTACTTC; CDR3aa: CASSNSGGLNIQYF
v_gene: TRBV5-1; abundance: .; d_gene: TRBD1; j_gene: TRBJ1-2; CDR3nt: TGCGCCAGCAGCTCGGGAGACAGGGTTAATGGCTACACCTTC; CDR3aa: CASSSGDRVNGYTF
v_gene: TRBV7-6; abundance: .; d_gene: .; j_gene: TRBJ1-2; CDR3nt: TGTGCCAGCAGCCCTACCTCGACAGAGTACTATGGCTACACCTTC; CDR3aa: CASSPTSTEYYGYTF
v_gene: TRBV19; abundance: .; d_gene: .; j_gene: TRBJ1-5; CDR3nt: TGTGCCAGTAGTCCCCCTCAGTCGGGTCAGCCCCAGCATTTT; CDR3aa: CASSPPQSGQPQHF
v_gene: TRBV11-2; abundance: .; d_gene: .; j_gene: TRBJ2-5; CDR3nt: TGTGCCAGCAGCTTAGGGTGGCAGGGACAAGAGACCCAGTACTTC; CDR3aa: CASSLGWQGQETQYF
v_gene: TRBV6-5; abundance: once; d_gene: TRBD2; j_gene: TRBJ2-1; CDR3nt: TGTGCCAGCAGTCCGACTAGCGGACTCAATGAGCAGTTCTTC; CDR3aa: CASSPTSGLNEQFF
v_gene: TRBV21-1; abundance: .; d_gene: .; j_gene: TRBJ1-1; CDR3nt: TGTGCCAGCAGAAGGGGGACAGGGGTTGTGTGTGTGATGAACACTGAAGCTTTCTTT; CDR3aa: CASRRGTGVVCVMNTEAFF
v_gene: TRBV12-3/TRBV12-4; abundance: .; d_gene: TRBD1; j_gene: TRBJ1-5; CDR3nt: TGTGCCAGTAGGAGACAGGGAGGTCAGCCCCAGCATTTT; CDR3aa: CASRRQGGQPQHF
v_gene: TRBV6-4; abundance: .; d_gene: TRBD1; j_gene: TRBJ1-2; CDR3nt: TGTGCCAGCAGTGACTCCACCGACAGGGCCTATGGCTACACCTTC; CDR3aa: CASSDSTDRAYGYTF
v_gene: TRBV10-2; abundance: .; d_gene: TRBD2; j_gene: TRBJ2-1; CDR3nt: TGCGCCAGCAGTGGGGGGGGAGGAGGCAATGAGCAGTTCTTC; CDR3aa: CASSGGGGGNEQFF